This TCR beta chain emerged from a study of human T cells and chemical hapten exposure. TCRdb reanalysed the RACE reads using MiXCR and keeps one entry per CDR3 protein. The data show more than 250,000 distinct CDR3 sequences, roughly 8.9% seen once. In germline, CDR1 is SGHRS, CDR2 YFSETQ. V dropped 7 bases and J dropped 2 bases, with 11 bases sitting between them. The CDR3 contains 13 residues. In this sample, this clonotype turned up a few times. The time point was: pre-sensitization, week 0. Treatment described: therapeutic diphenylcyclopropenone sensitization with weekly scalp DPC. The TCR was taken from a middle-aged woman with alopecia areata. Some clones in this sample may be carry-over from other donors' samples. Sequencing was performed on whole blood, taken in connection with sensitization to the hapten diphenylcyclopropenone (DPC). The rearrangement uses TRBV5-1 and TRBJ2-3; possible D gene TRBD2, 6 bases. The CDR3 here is CASRTTPTDTQYF. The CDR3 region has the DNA TGCGCCAGCCGGACTACCCCCACAGATACGCAGTATTTT.